The 21 T cell receptor beta chains reported below all come from one sample, sequenced in a study of blood T cell repertoires in COVID-19. Data came from immunoSEQ multiplex PCR; TCRdb stores just in-frame clones and leaves some out. The table has around 75,000 clones, roughly 90% seen once. The source material was peripheral blood. These TCRs come from a man aged 45-65 years with acute or convalescent COVID-19.

V usage is TRBV15 and J usage is TRBJ1-5, with D maybe TRBD1 (5 bases). Germline CDR1 and CDR2: LNHNV and YYDKDF (reference sequence). CDR3 length: 14 residues. Trimming pared 1 base from V and 9 bases from J, leaving 13 bases between. The CDR3 loop is CATSRVGWTRPQHF. In DNA, the CDR3 is TGTGCCACCAGCAGAGTCGGCTGGACAAGGCCCCAGCATTTT.

V gene TRBV6-5 combines with J gene TRBJ1-1, with TRBD1 as a possible D gene (6 bases). Trimming removed 4 bases at V and 5 bases at J, with 17 bases between. This CDR3 comprises 15 residues. Germline CDR1 MNHEY, CDR2 SVGAGI. CDR3: CASSFSHRDWTEAFF. The CDR3 coding sequence is TGTGCCAGCAGTTTCTCCCACAGGGATTGGACTGAAGCTTTCTTT.

The rearrangement joins TRBV27 to TRBJ2-1, with TRBD2 identical over 10 bases. V shed 2 bases and J 7 bases; nucleotides not matched to a gene: 8. CDR3 length: 16 amino acids. The germline V gene encodes CDR1 MNHEY and CDR2 SMNVEV (reference sequence). CDR3 bases: TGTGCCAGCAGTTTAACCAGCGGGAGGGCTCGGAATGAGCAGTTCTTC. This encodes CASSLTSGRARNEQFF.

This chain uses TRBV6-5 with TRBJ1-1, with D uncertain. CDR1 and CDR2 from the germline V gene are MNHEY and SVGAGI. Between the trimmed V and J ends, which lost 6 bases and 7 bases, there was a span of 9 bases. CDR3 length: 11 residues. This CDR3 is CASRAKGEAFF. The CDR3 DNA sequence: TGTGCCAGCAGAGCGAAAGGTGAAGCTTTCTTT.

The chain uses TRBV25-1 and TRBJ2-1; D may be TRBD1 (6 bases). Per the germline V gene, CDR1 is MGHDK and CDR2 is SYGVNS. The V end was cut by 4 bases, the J end by 1 base, with 14 bases between. The CDR3 has 16 residues. This CDR3 reads CASSAPGTYSYNEQFF. The CDR3 nucleotides are TGTGCCAGCAGTGCCCCGGGGACATATTCCTACAATGAGCAGTTCTTC.

This clone was recorded a few times. J is TRBJ1-5 and V is TRBV12-5, with TRBD1 identical over 9 bases. J gave up 4 bases and V 2 bases, and 21 bases lay outside the gene matches. CDR1 and CDR2 (germline): LGHNT, FRNRAP. The CDR3 length is 21 residues. The CDR3 loop reads CASGLSTRDRAPLGGNQPQHF. The CDR3 region has the DNA TGTGCTAGTGGTTTGTCAACAAGGGACAGGGCCCCACTAGGAGGAAATCAGCCCCAGCATTTT.

The rearrangement joins TRBV5-1 to TRBJ2-5; 8 nucleotides align to TRBD1. In germline, CDR1 is SGHRS, CDR2 YFSETQ. Trimming at V came to 0 bases and at J to 5 bases, leaving 9 bases not matched to a gene. CDR3 length: 16 amino acids. CDR3 sequence: CASSLAWQGAWETQYF. DNA of the CDR3: TGCGCCAGCAGCTTGGCCTGGCAGGGGGCATGGGAGACCCAGTACTTC.

The chain couples TRBV6-6 to TRBJ2-6; D gene unclear. CDR3 size: 14 residues. CDR1 MNHNY and CDR2 SVGAGI come from the germline V gene (reference sequence). V lost 7 bases to trimming and J lost 2 bases, with 9 bases between them. DNA of the CDR3: TGTGCCAGCACCCCGATAGCTGGGGCCAACGTCCTGACTTTC. Translating gives CASTPIAGANVLTF.

This clone showed up just a few times. V gene TRBV5-1 combines with J gene TRBJ2-1, with 9 bases that match TRBD2. V was clipped by 0 bases and J by 8 bases; unmatched bases: 6. CDR3 length: 15 residues. In germline, CDR1 is SGHRS, CDR2 YFSETQ. The CDR3: CASSLGREGIDEQFF. The DNA of the CDR3 is TGCGCCAGCAGCTTGGGGCGGGAGGGAATAGATGAGCAGTTCTTC.

The chain uses TRBV19 and TRBJ1-1; 7 bases line up with TRBD1. Per germline, CDR1 LNHDA and CDR2 SQIVND (reference sequence). CDR3 size: 16 residues. Trimming took 5 bases from V and 6 from J; bases not matched to a gene: 15. The CDR3 region has the DNA TGTGCCAGTAGTGTAAACTCCGGGACAGCGTCCGCTGAAGCTTTCTTT. Protein: CASSVNSGTASAEAFF.

V gene TRBV5-6 combines with J gene TRBJ2-7, with 7 bases aligning to TRBD2. With 6 bases clipped from V and 2 bases from J, the junction kept 5 bases outside the gene matches. Germline CDR1 is SGHDT and CDR2 is YYEEEE. This CDR3 is 13 amino acids long. The CDR3 sequence: CASTLRGAYEQYF. CDR3 coding DNA: TGTGCCAGCACTTTACGGGGGGCCTACGAGCAGTACTTC.

The V call is TRBV6-4, the J call TRBJ2-1, with D possibly TRBD1 on 6 matching bases. This CDR3 region has 15 residues. Between the trimmed V and J ends, which lost 6 bases and 2 bases, there was a span of 14 bases. CDR1 is MRHNA, CDR2 SNTAGT, per germline. CDR3 loop: CASSELGGAYNEQFF. The CDR3 DNA reads TGTGCCAGCAGCGAGCTAGGGGGAGCCTACAATGAGCAGTTCTTC.

This clone was detected once. The V gene is TRBV5-3, the J gene TRBJ1-1; 8 nucleotides agree with TRBD1. TRBV5-3 qualifies as an ORF whose function is uncertain. V dropped 8 bases and J dropped 5; count of bases not matched to a gene: 11. CDR3 length equals 14 residues. The CDR3 reads CARLEGRGLTEAFF. CDR3 in DNA: TGTGCCAGGTTGGAGGGCAGGGGGCTTACTGAAGCTTTCTTT.

The chain joins TRBV18 to TRBJ2-2; tentative D call: TRBD2 (6 bases). The germline V and J ends were trimmed by 1 base and 3 bases, with 24 bases remaining between them. This CDR3 is 20 amino acids long. Looked up from germline, CDR1 is KGHSH and CDR2 is LQKENI. CDR3 in amino acids: CASSPLFFAGNGCDTGELFF. The CDR3 nucleotides read TGTGCCAGCTCACCACTTTTTTTTGCGGGAAATGGTTGTGACACCGGGGAGCTGTTTTTT. Variable domain in full (rest from reference TRBV18 and TRBJ2-2): NAGVMQNPRHLVRRRGQEARLRCSPMKGHSHVYWYRQLPEEGLKFMVYLQKENIIDESGMPKERFSAEFPKEGPSILRIQQVVRGDSAAYFCASSPLFFAGNGCDTGELFFGEGSRLTVL.

This rearrangement joins TRBV5-1 to TRBJ1-2, with a tentative D call TRBD1 (6 bases). V lost 3 bases to trimming and J lost 4 bases, with 16 bases between them. This CDR3 has 15 amino acids. Germline lookup yields CDR1 SGHRS and CDR2 YFSETQ. The DNA of the CDR3 is TGCGCCAGCAGCTCTGGCAGACAGGCGAGCTATGGCTACACCTTC. This sequence encodes CASSSGRQASYGYTF.

The chain combines TRBV6-5 with TRBJ1-2, with D tentatively TRBD1 (6 bases). V was cut by 6 bases and J by 2 bases, with 13 bases left in between. In germline, CDR1 is MNHEY, CDR2 SVGAGI. The CDR3 runs to 14 residues. CDR3 in amino acids: CASRYIQGNYGYTF. CDR3 DNA sequence: TGTGCCAGCAGATACATACAGGGAAACTATGGCTACACCTTC.

The chain recombines TRBV27 with TRBJ2-7; 8 bases agree with TRBD1. The CDR3 is 14 amino acids. V lost 2 bases, J lost 2 bases, and 2 bases stayed unmatched. Germline V gene lookup returns CDR1 MNHEY and CDR2 SMNVEV (reference sequence). For the CDR3, the DNA is TGTGCCAGCAGTTTAGGACAGGGCACCTACGAGCAGTACTTC. Its translation: CASSLGQGTYEQYF.

The chain combines TRBV5-1 with TRBJ1-3; 7 bases are a match to TRBD1. Germline V gene sequence: CDR1 SGHRS, CDR2 YFSETQ. Trimming cost V 4 bases and J 2 bases; bases outside gene matches: 3. The CDR3 has 14 amino acids. For the CDR3, the DNA is TGCGCCAGCAGCCCAGGGACAGCTGGAAACACCATATATTTT. Protein: CASSPGTAGNTIYF.

The chain recombines TRBV27 with TRBJ2-3; 8 bases are a match to TRBD2. There are 14 residues in the CDR3. Germline V CDR1 and CDR2: MNHEY, SMNVEV (reference sequence). V lost 0 bases and J lost 9; bases outside the gene matches: 5. CDR3 in amino acids: CASSLSGLGRTQYF. CDR3 nucleotide sequence: TGTGCCAGCAGTTTATCGGGACTAGGACGGACGCAGTATTTT.

The rearrangement uses TRBV10-2 and TRBJ2-3, with TRBD1 as a possible D gene (5 bases). The V end lost 3 bases, the J end lost 3 bases, and 7 bases lay between the germline ends. This CDR3 is built from 13 residues. Germline V gives CDR1 WSHSY, CDR2 SAAADI. This chain's CDR3 is CASSDSGTDTQYF. CDR3 in DNA: TGCGCCAGCAGTGACTCAGGGACAGATACGCAGTATTTT.

The CDR3 sequence is CASNPPGHNEQFF. CDR3 bases: TGTGCCAGCAACCCTCCGGGTCACAATGAGCAGTTCTTC. The V and J genes are TRBV6-6 and TRBJ2-1; D ambiguous. The germline gives CDR1 MNHNY, CDR2 SVGAGI (reference sequence). V lost 7 bases and J 5 bases, leaving 12 bases between the germline ends. The CDR3 is 13 residues long.